Shown below are 2 T cell receptor beta chains from a single sample sequenced in a study of cytomegalovirus exposure and HLA in healthy donors. It was with 60 Vbeta and 13 Jbeta primers that the PCR ran. Sequencing was performed with immunoSEQ multiplex PCR; in TCRdb, only in-frame clones are kept and a portion is missing. Of some 170,000 clones detected, around 69% appear once; the ten largest clones hold around 1.5%. Material for sequencing was PBMCs. All receptors come from a man between 60 and 75 years old in good health and CMV-seronegative.

This clone turned up a few times. The chain is built from TRBV4-1 and TRBJ2-5, with TRBD2 identical over 8 bases. Germline lookup yields CDR1 MGHRA and CDR2 YSYEKL. The CDR3 consists of 17 residues. The J segment lost 5 bases and the V segment lost 1 base, leaving 12 bases of the junction unmatched. CDR3: CASSQGSAGGRRETQYF. CDR3 sequence (DNA): TGCGCCAGCAGCCAAGGGTCGGCGGGGGGCCGCAGGGAGACCCAGTACTTC.

The gene calls are TRBV18 and TRBJ1-2, with 7 positions matching TRBD1. The V and J ends lost 6 bases and 7 bases, in that order; junction bases with no gene match: 5. CDR1 and CDR2 from the germline V gene are KGHSH and LQKENI. This CDR3 has 12 residues. The CDR3 DNA is TGTGCCAGCTCCGACAGGGTCGGTGGCTACACCTTC. This gives the protein CASSDRVGGYTF.